Presented here are 30 T cell receptor beta chains from one specimen sequenced in a study of graft-versus-host responses after intestinal transplantation. Clones were sequenced by immunoSEQ multiplex PCR, and TCRdb holds only the in-frame ones, with some missing. This table has around 99,000 clones, about 93% appearing once. Antigen specificity for these receptors is unknown. Sequencing used unstimulated CD8+ T cells sorted from spleen or lymph node cells, obtained before intestinal transplant. All receptors come from a human donor who received an intestinal transplant.

V and J are TRBV4-3 and TRBJ2-3; possibly TRBD2 for D (5 bases). The germline V and J ends were trimmed by 0 bases and 6 bases, with 13 bases remaining between them. This CDR3 spans 15 amino acids. Germline V gene data show CDR1 as LGHNA and CDR2 as YSLEER. CDR3 protein: CASSQDWGVRDTQYF. In DNA, the CDR3 is TGCGCCAGCAGCCAAGATTGGGGAGTTCGGGATACGCAGTATTTT.

This clone came up a few times. V usage is TRBV10-3 and J usage is TRBJ2-7, with 9 bases that match TRBD1. CDR1 and CDR2 (germline): ENHRY, SYGVKD. V dropped 5 bases and J dropped 4; count of bases not matched to a gene: 3. The CDR3 sequence is 13 residues long. CDR3 bases: TGTGCCATCAGTTTGGGACAGGGATACGAGCAGTACTTC. Its protein is CAISLGQGYEQYF.

The chain links TRBV10-3 to TRBJ1-1, with 11 bases identical to TRBD1. The CDR3 has 12 amino acids. Trimming at V came to 8 bases and at J to 5 bases, leaving 1 base not matched to a gene. Per germline, CDR1 ENHRY and CDR2 SYGVKD. CDR3 bases: TGTGCCATCGGACAGGGGGCGACTGAAGCTTTCTTT. Amino acid sequence: CAIGQGATEAFF.

This chain connects TRBV7-9 to TRBJ2-7; 9 bases agree with TRBD2. Trimming cost V 2 bases and J 2 bases; bases outside gene matches: 4. CDR3 size: 15 residues. From germline, CDR1 is SEHNR and CDR2 FQNEAQ (reference sequence). The CDR3 reads CASSLSRGGTYEQYF. Written as DNA, the CDR3 is TGTGCCAGCAGCTTATCGCGGGGGGGGACCTACGAGCAGTACTTC.

V gene TRBV27 combines with J gene TRBJ2-1; TRBD1 aligns across 7 bases. V shed 4 bases, J shed 7 bases, and the junction held 4 bases outside the gene matches. This CDR3 spans 13 amino acids. CDR1 and CDR2 (germline): MNHEY, SMNVEV (reference sequence). The CDR3 reads CASSSTGLNEQFF. The CDR3 DNA reads as TGTGCCAGCAGTTCGACAGGGTTGAATGAGCAGTTCTTC.

This chain links TRBV19 with TRBJ2-1; no clear D gene. V lost 3 bases and J 0 bases, leaving 6 bases between the germline ends. The CDR3 loop spans 14 amino acids. Looked up from germline, CDR1 is LNHDA and CDR2 is SQIVND (reference sequence). Here the CDR3 reads CASSIRPSYNEQFF. DNA of the CDR3: TGTGCCAGTAGTATCCGTCCCTCCTACAATGAGCAGTTCTTC.

The chain employs TRBV7-9 and TRBJ1-2; 7 bases map to TRBD1. The V and J ends lost 2 bases and 2 bases, in that order; junction bases with no gene match: 8. The CDR3 length is 16 residues. Germline lookup yields CDR1 SEHNR and CDR2 FQNEAQ (reference sequence). The CDR3 DNA follows: TGTGCCAGCAGCTTAACAACCGGGGACAGAAACTATGGCTACACCTTC. It is translated as CASSLTTGDRNYGYTF.

The chain recombines TRBV5-5 with TRBJ2-7, with D possibly TRBD1 on 5 matching bases. CDR1 SGHKS and CDR2 YYEKEE come from the germline V gene (reference sequence). The CDR3 is 12 amino acids. The V gene lost 4 bases and the J gene lost 2 bases, with 7 bases spanning the gap. CDR3 nucleotide sequence: TGTGCCAGCAGCGGGGCAACCTACGAGCAGTACTTC. Amino acid sequence: CASSGATYEQYF.

In this sample, this clone turned up once. The rearrangement uses TRBV4-3 and TRBJ2-5; D is unresolved. V lost 0 bases and J lost 1, with 9 bases in between. This CDR3 region has 15 residues. CDR1 is LGHNA and CDR2 is YSLEER in the germline V gene. The CDR3 loop is CASSQDERSQETQYF. The CDR3 DNA reads TGCGCCAGCAGCCAAGATGAGCGATCCCAAGAGACCCAGTACTTC.

This chain connects TRBV11-2 to TRBJ1-2; TRBD1 agrees at 7 bases. Germline CDR1 SGHAT, CDR2 FQNNGV. V shed 1 base, J shed 5 bases, and the junction held 13 bases outside the gene matches. The CDR3 is 17 amino acids. The CDR3 region is CASSLAGGGREVYGYTF. CDR3 sequence (DNA): TGTGCCAGCAGCTTAGCGGGAGGGGGCAGGGAAGTATATGGCTACACCTTC.

The chain links TRBV28 to TRBJ1-1; D might be TRBD1 (6 bases). Germline CDR1 reads MDHEN; CDR2 reads SYDVKM. Trimming took 2 bases from V and 0 from J, leaving 13 bases between them. CDR3 length equals 16 residues. This CDR3 reads CASSLPPDRLNTEAFF. The CDR3 bases are TGTGCCAGCAGTTTACCCCCGGACAGATTGAACACTGAAGCTTTCTTT. Based on the CDR3 plus reference TRBV28 and TRBJ1-1, the full variable domain is DVKVTQSSRYLVKRTGEKVFLECVQDMDHENMFWYRQDPGLGLRLIYFSYDVKMKEKGDIPEGYSVSREKKERFSLILESASTNQTSMYLCASSLPPDRLNTEAFFGQGTRLTVV.

The V call is TRBV29-1, the J call TRBJ2-7, with 14 bases identical to TRBD2. The V segment lost 6 bases and the J segment 4 bases; nucleotides outside the gene matches: 8. Germline V gene lookup returns CDR1 SQVTM and CDR2 ANQGSEA. The CDR3 covers 15 residues. The CDR3 bases are TGCAGCGTATACGGGACTAGCGGGGGTAGTTACGAGCAGTACTTC. It translates to CSVYGTSGGSYEQYF.

The chain couples TRBV4-1 to TRBJ2-7; 7 nucleotides line up with TRBD1. The CDR3 is 15 residues long. V was clipped by 2 bases and J by 2 bases; unmatched bases: 6. Germline values: CDR1 MGHRA, CDR2 YSYEKL. The DNA of the CDR3 is TGCGCCAGCAGCCAAATCGTTCAGGGGGCCTACGAGCAGTACTTC. It specifies CASSQIVQGAYEQYF.

This chain joins TRBV6-5 and TRBJ2-7; 12 bases fit TRBD2. V shed 6 bases and J 1 base; nucleotides not matched to a gene: 4. The CDR3 has 15 residues. Germline assignment: CDR1 MNHEY and CDR2 SVGAGI. The CDR3 coding sequence is TGTGCCAGCAGCCAACTAGCGGGGGGTTCCTACGAGCAGTACTTC. Translated, it gives CASSQLAGGSYEQYF.

This sequence joins TRBV7-9 and TRBJ1-1; D gene ambiguous. V lost 2 bases and J lost 1, with 11 bases in between. The CDR3 runs 15 residues. The germline V gene encodes CDR1 SEHNR and CDR2 FQNEAQ (reference sequence). The CDR3 reads CASSLSGIGNTEAFF. CDR3 sequence (DNA): TGTGCCAGCAGCTTATCAGGTATCGGGAACACTGAAGCTTTCTTT.

The chain recombines TRBV4-3 with TRBJ2-5, with 7 bases lining up with TRBD2. The J call may be in error: the DNA end matches TRBJ2-7 better. The germline CDR1 and CDR2 sequences are LGHNA and YSLEER. The CDR3 has 15 amino acids. This chain's CDR3 is CASSQARLALYEQYF. The DNA for the CDR3 is TGCGCCAGCAGCCAAGCTCGACTAGCCCTCTACGAGCAGTACTTC.

The J gene is TRBJ1-2, the V gene TRBV27; TRBD1 matches 8 bases. The germline gives CDR1 MNHEY, CDR2 SMNVEV (reference sequence). V shed 7 bases, J shed 5 bases, and the junction held 9 bases outside the gene matches. The CDR3 sequence is 14 residues long. CDR3 region: CASNPTGASYGYTF. The CDR3 DNA reads as TGTGCCAGCAACCCGACAGGGGCCTCTTATGGCTACACCTTC.

The chain combines TRBV9 with TRBJ2-7; a possible D gene is TRBD2 (6 bases). Germline V gene sequence: CDR1 SGDLS, CDR2 YYNGEE. The CDR3 length is 15 residues. Between the trimmed V and J ends, which lost 4 bases and 0 bases, there was a span of 14 bases. The CDR3 DNA reads as TGTGCCAGCAGCTCAGCCCCGGGACTCTCCTACGAGCAGTACTTC. This gives the protein CASSSAPGLSYEQYF.

The CDR3 loop reads CASSLASGGPMLDSTDTQYF. In nucleotides, the CDR3 is TGCGCCAGCAGCTTGGCTAGCGGGGGTCCAATGCTCGATAGCACAGATACGCAGTATTTT. The rearrangement uses TRBV5-1 and TRBJ2-3; 10 nucleotides agree with TRBD2. V gave up 0 bases and J gave up 0 bases; unmatched junction bases: 13. Germline V gives CDR1 SGHRS, CDR2 YFSETQ. The CDR3 spans 20 residues. The full variable domain, its missing parts supplied by reference TRBV5-1 and TRBJ2-3, is KAGVTQTPRYLIKTRGQQVTLSCSPISGHRSVSWYQQTPGQGLQFLFEYFSETQRNKGNFPGRFSGRQFSNSRSEMNVSTLELGDSALYLCASSLASGGPMLDSTDTQYFGPGTRLTVL.

This sequence joins TRBV27 and TRBJ2-7, with 7 bases identical to TRBD1. Per germline, CDR1 MNHEY and CDR2 SMNVEV (reference sequence). J was trimmed by 2 bases and V by 8 bases; bases with no gene match: 12. The CDR3 consists of 15 residues. CDR3 amino acids: CASSEAQGPPYEQYF. In DNA, the CDR3 is TGTGCCAGCTCCGAGGCACAGGGGCCCCCCTACGAGCAGTACTTC.

V and J are TRBV5-8 and TRBJ2-3; D is unclear. Germline V lookup: CDR1 SGHTS, CDR2 YDEGEE. The V gene lost 2 bases and the J gene lost 6 bases, with 7 bases spanning the gap. This CDR3 has 12 amino acids. CDR3 sequence (DNA): TGTGCCAGCAGCTTCCTCAGTGATACGCAGTATTTT. This sequence encodes CASSFLSDTQYF.

Details on this clone: The same CDR3 arises from other DNA sequences in this sample as well. The chain combines TRBV9 with TRBJ2-3; perhaps TRBD2 as D (5 bases). V was clipped by 3 bases and J by 6 bases, with 8 bases between them. Germline lookup yields CDR1 SGDLS and CDR2 YYNGEE. CDR3 length: 12 residues. CDR3 region: CASSGSGDTQYF. The CDR3 DNA follows: TGTGCCAGCAGCGGCTCGGGGGATACGCAGTATTTT.

This clone was detected once. The chain combines TRBV20-1 with TRBJ2-7; tentative D call: TRBD2 (6 bases). This CDR3 is 11 amino acids long. CDR1 DFQATT and CDR2 SNEGSKA come from the germline V gene (reference sequence). With 6 bases removed from V and 7 bases from J, the gap between germline ends came to 13 bases. CDR3 DNA: TGCAGTGCGTTATTTGCGGGAGAGCAGTACTTC. Its protein product is CSALFAGEQYF.

The rearrangement uses TRBV5-1 and TRBJ2-3, with 7 bases lining up with TRBD2. V trimming: 0 bases; J trimming: 2 bases; junction bases outside the gene matches: 6. The CDR3 runs to 16 residues. Germline-derived CDR1 and CDR2 are SGHRS and YFSETQ. The DNA of the CDR3 is TGCGCCAGCAGCTTGGCGCCAGCGGGGTTCACAGATACGCAGTATTTT. Encoded protein: CASSLAPAGFTDTQYF.

Here the CDR3 DNA reads TGTGCCAGTAGTACCGAGGGAAACACTGAAGCTTTCTTT. This codes for CASSTEGNTEAFF. The chain uses TRBV19 and TRBJ1-1; no clear D. Trimming shortened V by 4 bases and J by 2 bases, and 8 bases separated the two germline ends. Germline V gene data show CDR1 as LNHDA and CDR2 as SQIVND (reference sequence). The length of the CDR3 is 13 residues.

The V and J genes are TRBV2 and TRBJ1-6; no firm D call. The CDR3 extends over 12 amino acids. Germline-derived CDR1 and CDR2 are SNHLY and FYNNEI. Trimming cost V 1 base and J 15 bases, with 10 bases left between them. CDR3 loop: CASSEGLAFLHF. CDR3 DNA sequence: TGTGCCAGCAGTGAAGGCCTAGCATTCCTCCACTTT.

The chain combines TRBV30 with TRBJ2-1; D remains ambiguous. This CDR3 region has 14 residues. The V end lost 2 bases, the J end lost 3 bases, and 11 bases lay between the germline ends. Per germline, CDR1 GTSNPN and CDR2 SVGIG (reference sequence). CDR3 DNA sequence: TGTGCCTGGAGTTCTCCAGGCAACTACAATGAGCAGTTCTTC. This sequence encodes CAWSSPGNYNEQFF.

In this sample, this clone turned up once. The CDR3 nucleotides read TGTGCCAGCAGCGTCCAGGGGGCGGGGGAGCAGTTCTTC. This translates into CASSVQGAGEQFF. V and J are TRBV9 and TRBJ2-1; 8 bases agree with TRBD1. The J segment lost 10 bases and the V segment lost 2 bases, leaving 5 bases of the junction unmatched. CDR1 SGDLS and CDR2 YYNGEE come from the germline V gene. CDR3 length: 13 residues.

The gene calls are TRBV4-3 and TRBJ2-7; 7 bases map to TRBD1. Germline assignment: CDR1 LGHNA and CDR2 YSLEER. The CDR3 totals 16 residues. The J segment lost 6 bases and the V segment lost 1 base, leaving 12 bases of the junction unmatched. The CDR3 is CASSQALPGQAGEQYF. CDR3 sequence (DNA): TGCGCCAGCAGCCAAGCCCTTCCCGGACAGGCTGGCGAGCAGTACTTC.

The CDR3 DNA is TGTGCCAGCAGTCCGGGACAGGGTCTTGAGCAGTACTTC. Encoded protein: CASSPGQGLEQYF. The J gene is TRBJ2-7, the V gene TRBV27, with TRBD1 matching 9 bases. Trimming removed 5 bases from V and 7 bases from J; junction bases left unmatched: 6. Germline V gene data show CDR1 as MNHEY and CDR2 as SMNVEV (reference sequence). This CDR3 comprises 13 residues.